These 18 T cell receptor beta chains were all obtained from the same sample, sequenced in a study of OX40 agonist ivuxolimab in advanced cancers. TCRdb's table, derived via immunoSEQ multiplex PCR, lists solely in-frame clones and lacks some. This sample has around 63,000 clones, with about four fifths found just once. The input for sequencing was CD4+ or CD8+ T cells sorted from blood, taken in a trial of the OX40 agonist ivuxolimab. All receptors derive from an adult with an advanced solid tumor such as melanoma, head and neck, liver or kidney cancer.

The chain carries TRBV18 and TRBJ1-3; 7 positions agree with TRBD1. J lost 2 bases, V lost 6 bases, and 10 bases had no gene match. The CDR3 has 16 residues. Germline lookup yields CDR1 KGHSH and CDR2 LQKENI. This CDR3 is CASSDSAGGAGNTIYF. CDR3 DNA: TGTGCCAGCTCTGACTCTGCAGGGGGTGCTGGAAACACCATATATTTT. Looking up the rest from reference TRBV18 and TRBJ1-3 gives the full variable domain: NAGVMQNPRHLVRRRGQEARLRCSPMKGHSHVYWYRQLPEEGLKFMVYLQKENIIDESGMPKERFSAEFPKEGPSILRIQQVVRGDSAAYFCASSDSAGGAGNTIYFGEGSWLTVV.

V is TRBV4-1 and J is TRBJ2-3; no firm D call. This CDR3 spans 12 amino acids. CDR1 and CDR2 (germline): MGHRA, YSYEKL. V lost 7 bases and J 2 bases, leaving 7 bases between the germline ends. The CDR3 region is CASKSPTDTQYF. CDR3 coding DNA: TGCGCCAGCAAAAGTCCCACAGATACGCAGTATTTT.

This chain joins TRBV7-9 and TRBJ2-3, with D tentatively TRBD2 (5 bases). This CDR3 comprises 15 residues. Trimming took off 3 bases at V and 2 bases at J, with 12 bases between the two ends. CDR1 and CDR2 from the germline V gene are SEHNR and FQNEAQ (reference sequence). DNA of the CDR3: TGTGCCAGCAGCTTCCTCGGGAACCCCACAGATACGCAGTATTTT. Encoded protein: CASSFLGNPTDTQYF.

The V gene is TRBV18, the J gene TRBJ2-3, with D unclear. Germline CDR1 is KGHSH and CDR2 is LQKENI. V lost 6 bases to trimming and J lost 3 bases, with 13 bases between them. This CDR3 has 14 amino acids. The CDR3 nucleotides are TGTGCCAGCTCCCCTAGGGTGGCGACAGATACGCAGTATTTT. Protein product: CASSPRVATDTQYF.

This rearrangement joins TRBV20-1 to TRBJ1-2, with D possibly being TRBD1 (5 bases). The CDR3 is 11 amino acids. Looked up from germline, CDR1 is DFQATT and CDR2 is SNEGSKA (reference sequence). Trimming cost V 3 bases and J 8 bases, with 10 bases left between them. CDR3 sequence (DNA): TGCAGTGCTAGCAGGGCCCGAGGCTACACCTTC. It codes for CSASRARGYTF.

This chain uses TRBV28 with TRBJ2-3, with 8 bases matching TRBD1. This CDR3 region has 16 residues. Losses at the gene ends were 6 bases for V and 2 bases for J; bases not matched to a gene: 10. Germline CDR1 MDHEN, CDR2 SYDVKM. The CDR3 nucleotides are TGTGCCAGCAGATTCGCCGACAGGGGAATCACAGATACGCAGTATTTT. This codes for CASRFADRGITDTQYF.

The chain combines TRBV29-1 with TRBJ2-7, with D unresolved. CDR3 length: 17 residues. Germline loops: CDR1 SQVTM, CDR2 ANQGSEA. CDR3 nucleotides: TGCAGCGTTGTCCCAAAATATAACGAGACACGGTCCTCCGAGCAGTACGTC. Amino acids: CSVVPKYNETRSSEQYV.

The chain employs TRBV6-5 and TRBJ2-1, with D unresolved. The CDR3 covers 15 residues. The germline V and J ends were trimmed by 2 bases and 6 bases, with 14 bases remaining between them. Looked up from germline, CDR1 is MNHEY and CDR2 is SVGAGI. The CDR3 loop reads CASSYGRRSVNEQFF. The DNA for the CDR3 is TGTGCCAGCAGTTACGGGCGACGGAGCGTCAATGAGCAGTTCTTC.

This clone showed up just once. The J gene is TRBJ2-7, the V gene TRBV21-1; the table gives TRBD1 as D, unverified against the DNA. TRBV21-1 is reported as a pseudogene. CDR3 length: 16 amino acids. The CDR3 sequence: CASGASIRDRPYEQYF. The CDR3 bases are TGTGCCAGCGGGGCCTCGATCCGGGACAGGCCCTACGAGCAGTACTTC.

The chain joins TRBV11-2 to TRBJ1-2, with a weak D call TRBD1 (5 bases). V lost 0 bases to trimming and J lost 12 bases, with 14 bases between them. Germline V lookup: CDR1 SGHAT, CDR2 FQNNGV. This CDR3 is 13 amino acids long. CDR3 DNA: TGTGCCAGCAGCTTAGAGAAGCGGGGGGTACACACCTTC. Translation gives CASSLEKRGVHTF.

The rearrangement uses TRBV5-4 and TRBJ1-2; D is possibly TRBD1 (6 bases). Trimming stripped 4 bases from V and 4 bases from J, with 11 bases between. The germline CDR1 and CDR2 sequences are SGHNT and YYREEE (reference sequence). The CDR3 is made up of 13 amino acids. CDR3 region: CASSPGTSYGYTF. CDR3 DNA sequence: TGTGCCAGCAGCCCCGGGACAAGCTATGGCTACACCTTC.

The V call is TRBV6-5, the J call TRBJ2-1; D is undetermined. The CDR3 totals 15 residues. Trimming took off 8 bases at V and 0 bases at J, with 14 bases between the two ends. Germline values: CDR1 MNHEY, CDR2 SVGAGI. The CDR3 DNA follows: TGTGCCAGCTCAACTACCACGAGCTCCTACAATGAGCAGTTCTTC. Residues: CASSTTTSSYNEQFF.

The chain combines TRBV5-6 with TRBJ2-7, with unresolved D. CDR1 and CDR2 (germline): SGHDT, YYEEEE. With 2 bases removed from V and 4 bases from J, the gap between germline ends came to 4 bases. This CDR3 contains 11 residues. In DNA, the CDR3 is TGTGCCAGCAGCTTTCAGTACGAGCAGTACTTC. Translated: CASSFQYEQYF. Complete variable domain (other parts from reference TRBV5-6 and TRBJ2-7): DAGVTQSPTHLIKTRGQQVTLRCSPKSGHDTVSWYQQALGQGPQFIFQYYEEEERQRGNFPDRFSGHQFPNYSSELNVNALLLGDSALYLCASSFQYEQYFGPGTRLTVT.

The chain carries TRBV4-3 and TRBJ2-7, with TRBD2 matching over 12 bases. Germline CDR1 is LGHNA and CDR2 is YSLEER. J lost 0 bases, V lost 1 base, and 7 bases had no gene match. The CDR3 has 18 residues. CDR3 in amino acids: CASSQAQLTSGSSYEQYF. The CDR3 DNA follows: TGCGCCAGCAGCCAAGCCCAATTGACTAGCGGGAGCTCCTACGAGCAGTACTTC.

The rearrangement joins TRBV5-5 to TRBJ1-4; maybe TRBD1 (6 bases). The CDR3 sequence is 16 residues long. Trimming stripped 4 bases from V and 8 bases from J, with 21 bases between. CDR1 and CDR2 (germline): SGHKS, YYEKEE (reference sequence). The CDR3 nucleotides are TGTGCCAGCAGCGGAGAAACAGGGTACATTTCCGAAAAACTGTTTTTT. As protein: CASSGETGYISEKLFF.

The chain joins TRBV2 to TRBJ2-1; weak D call: TRBD1 (5 bases). The ends were cut back, 4 bases at V and 8 bases at J, with 12 bases in the middle. Per germline, CDR1 SNHLY and CDR2 FYNNEI. The CDR3 is 13 amino acids. CDR3 coding DNA: TGTGCCAGCAGTGTGGGTAGGGGTGATGAGCAGTTCTTC. Protein product: CASSVGRGDEQFF.

Comments on this clone: The conserved closing phenylalanine or tryptophan is absent in this CDR3, likely reflecting a read error. It is unclear where the CDR3 begins or ends on the DNA, so no DNA is shown, and the CDR3 is as TCRdb lists it. The V and J genes are TRBV6-1 and TRBJ1-1. The germline V gene encodes CDR1 MNHNS and CDR2 SASEGT. The CDR3 spans 12 residues, counting both ends. CDR3 amino acids: CASSGPAVMGTV.

V and J are TRBV7-9 and TRBJ2-1; D unresolved. V lost 3 bases to trimming and J lost 4 bases, with 7 bases between them. Germline loops: CDR1 SEHNR, CDR2 FQNEAQ (reference sequence). CDR3 length: 13 amino acids. CDR3 residues: CASSLTAYNEQFF. The CDR3 bases are TGTGCCAGCAGCTTGACCGCTTACAATGAGCAGTTCTTC.